The next 21 T cell receptor beta chains were all read from a single sample in a study of blood T cell repertoires in COVID-19. Profiled with immunoSEQ multiplex PCR; TCRdb holds only in-frame clones, not every one. This table holds nearly 250,000 clones, approximately 85% found once. Material: PBMCs or T cells enriched from blood (not recorded which). The receptors come from a woman aged 45-60 years with acute COVID-19.

The chain uses TRBV6-6 and TRBJ1-2; 7 positions match TRBD1. V shed 11 bases and J 6 bases; nucleotides not matched to a gene: 12. The germline V gene encodes CDR1 MNHNY and CDR2 SVGAGI (reference sequence). This CDR3 region has 13 residues. In DNA form, the CDR3 reads TGTGCCGGAAAAAGACAGGGAAGGGATGGCTACACCTTC. Its protein is CAGKRQGRDGYTF.

The rearrangement joins TRBV19 to TRBJ1-2, with D hard to call. Trimming took 5 bases from V and 4 from J, leaving 11 bases between them. Germline CDR1 and CDR2: LNHDA and SQIVND (reference sequence). CDR3 length: 13 amino acids. In DNA, the CDR3 is TGTGCCAGTAGTCCCCGAACAAGCTATGGCTACACCTTC. This gives the protein CASSPRTSYGYTF.

V usage is TRBV19 and J usage is TRBJ2-3; TRBD2 agrees at 9 bases. This CDR3 contains 14 residues. V shed 3 bases and J 5 bases; nucleotides not matched to a gene: 3. Germline-derived CDR1 and CDR2 are LNHDA and SQIVND (reference sequence). CDR3 sequence: CASSISGGVDTQYF. In DNA, the CDR3 is TGTGCCAGTAGTATTAGCGGGGGTGTAGATACGCAGTATTTT.

The rearrangement uses TRBV27 and TRBJ1-6; TRBD1 aligns across 11 bases. Trimming took 8 bases from V and 4 from J; bases not matched to a gene: 4. This CDR3 is built from 15 residues. Germline lookup yields CDR1 MNHEY and CDR2 SMNVEV (reference sequence). The CDR3 DNA reads TGTGCCAGCGGGACAGGGGGGAATTATAATTCACCCCTCCACTTT. Amino acid sequence: CASGTGGNYNSPLHF.

The CDR3 nucleotides are TGTGCCAGCAGTCCGCTAGCGGGGGGGCGCTATGAGCAGTTCTTC. Protein sequence: CASSPLAGGRYEQFF. The rearrangement links TRBV25-1 to TRBJ2-1; 12 bases line up with TRBD2. From germline, CDR1 is MGHDK and CDR2 SYGVNS. The CDR3 has 15 amino acids. The V gene end was trimmed by 5 bases and the J gene end by 8 bases; junction bases not matched to a gene: 7.

This clone was observed once. J is TRBJ2-7 and V is TRBV12-3 or TRBV12-4; 7 nucleotides line up with TRBD2. V dropped 0 bases and J dropped 4; count of bases not matched to a gene: 0. CDR3 length: 13 residues. The CDR3 protein is CASSLASGYEQYF. The CDR3 DNA follows: TGTGCCAGCAGTTTAGCTAGCGGGTACGAGCAGTACTTC.

The rearrangement uses TRBV5-1 and TRBJ1-1; D ambiguous. The V gene's germline CDR1 is SGHRS and CDR2 YFSETQ. This CDR3 contains 13 residues. V lost 0 bases to trimming and J lost 3 bases, with 6 bases between them. The CDR3 coding sequence is TGCGCCAGCAGCTTGGATACTTACACTGAAGCTTTCTTT. Amino acids: CASSLDTYTEAFF.

In this sample, this clone turned up once. V and J are TRBV7-6 and TRBJ1-5; 8 nucleotides align to TRBD1. J lost 6 bases, V lost 5 bases, and 12 bases had no gene match. There are 16 residues in the CDR3. Germline assignment: CDR1 SGHVS and CDR2 FNYEAQ. Here the CDR3 reads CASSIGPRTGRQPQHF. In DNA form, the CDR3 reads TGTGCCAGCAGCATAGGCCCCCGGACAGGGCGTCAGCCCCAGCATTTT.

In its sample, this clone was seen once. This chain joins TRBV11-2 and TRBJ2-1; 8 nucleotides line up with TRBD2. CDR3 length equals 15 residues. Trimming at V came to 1 base and at J to 10 bases, leaving 9 bases not matched to a gene. Germline V gene sequence: CDR1 SGHAT, CDR2 FQNNGV. DNA for the CDR3: TGTGCCAGCAGCTTAGCGGCGGGGGGAAGCAGCGAGCAGTTCTTC. It translates to CASSLAAGGSSEQFF.

The rearrangement joins TRBV15 to TRBJ1-6; weak D call: TRBD1 (5 bases). Germline CDR1 LNHNV, CDR2 YYDKDF (reference sequence). This CDR3 has 15 amino acids. V dropped 1 base and J dropped 9 bases, with 13 bases sitting between them. The CDR3 loop is CATSRGAGSGSPLHF. In nucleotides, the CDR3 is TGTGCCACCAGCAGAGGGGCAGGGTCCGGTTCACCCCTCCACTTT. Supplemented by reference TRBV15 and TRBJ1-6, the full variable domain reads DAMVIQNPRYQVTQFGKPVTLSCSQTLNHNVMYWYQQKSSQAPKLLFHYYDKDFNNEADTPDNFQSRRPNTSFCFLDIRSPGLGDTAMYLCATSRGAGSGSPLHFGNGTRLTVT.

The J gene is TRBJ2-7, the V gene TRBV7-2; D is possibly TRBD2 (5 bases). The V and J ends lost 5 bases and 9 bases respectively, with 20 bases between them. The CDR3 spans 14 residues. Germline CDR1 reads SGHTA; CDR2 reads FQGNSA. CDR3: CASSEGQVVAGQYF. The CDR3, as DNA: TGTGCCAGCAGCGAAGGCCAGGTTGTCGCGGGGCAGTACTTC.

The genes are TRBV21-1 and TRBJ1-5; TRBD1 reflects the table's D call only, with no check against the DNA. TRBV21-1 counts as a pseudogene. CDR3 length equals 16 residues. The CDR3 sequence is CASSRRDRVRDQPQHF. The CDR3 nucleotides are TGTGCCAGCAGCAGACGGGACAGGGTTAGGGATCAGCCCCAGCATTTT.

This clone was found once. V gene TRBV28 combines with J gene TRBJ1-3; a possible D gene is TRBD1 (5 bases). Trimming stripped 6 bases from V and 0 bases from J, with 12 bases between. CDR1 and CDR2 from the germline V gene are MDHEN and SYDVKM. CDR3 length: 15 amino acids. The CDR3 region is CASSSPGISGNTIYF. The CDR3 coding sequence is TGTGCCAGCAGCTCTCCAGGGATCTCTGGAAACACCATATATTTT.

V is TRBV18 and J is TRBJ1-1; 8 nucleotides agree with TRBD1. CDR1 is KGHSH and CDR2 is LQKENI in the germline V gene. This CDR3 spans 16 amino acids. The V gene end was trimmed by 1 base and the J gene end by 3 bases; junction bases not matched to a gene: 7. The CDR3 DNA sequence: TGTGCCAGCTCACCACTTACTGGACAGGGCGACACTGAAGCTTTCTTT. Amino acids: CASSPLTGQGDTEAFF.

This chain joins TRBV7-2 and TRBJ2-1; D is uncertain. Germline V gives CDR1 SGHTA, CDR2 FQGNSA. Trimming took 7 bases from V and 0 from J, leaving 10 bases between them. The CDR3 is 14 residues long. CDR3 sequence: CASTSPSSYNEQFF. CDR3 sequence (DNA): TGTGCCAGCACCTCCCCGAGCTCCTACAATGAGCAGTTCTTC.

V and J are TRBV14 and TRBJ2-5; the D gene is possibly TRBD1 (5 bases). Looked up from germline, CDR1 is SGHDN and CDR2 is FVKESK. This CDR3 contains 15 residues. The V and J ends lost 4 bases and 2 bases respectively, with 14 bases between them. In DNA, the CDR3 is TGTGCCAGCAGCCGGTCGGACATTATACAAGAGACCCAGTACTTC. Protein sequence: CASSRSDIIQETQYF.

The rearrangement uses TRBV10-3 and TRBJ1-2; D is perhaps TRBD1 (5 bases). Trimming pared 0 bases from V and 2 bases from J, leaving 25 bases between. Germline V lookup: CDR1 ENHRY, CDR2 SYGVKD. The CDR3 contains 20 residues. CDR3 residues: CAISESKISAGKGPNYGYTF. CDR3 sequence (DNA): TGTGCCATCAGTGAGTCAAAAATCTCGGCAGGGAAAGGACCCAACTATGGCTACACCTTC.

The J gene is TRBJ2-2, the V gene TRBV12-3 or TRBV12-4; the match to TRBD2 covers 7 bases. The ends lost 7 bases at V and 6 bases at J; junction bases unmatched: 5. The CDR3 spans 13 residues. The CDR3: CASMGGTPGELFF. The CDR3 nucleotides read TGTGCCAGCATGGGAGGGACCCCCGGGGAGCTGTTTTTT.

The chain links TRBV19 to TRBJ2-1, with D possibly being TRBD1 (6 bases). This CDR3 spans 14 amino acids. V was pared by 7 bases and J by 6 bases, with 16 bases between. Looked up from germline, CDR1 is LNHDA and CDR2 is SQIVND (reference sequence). CDR3 bases: TGTGCCAGTAAAAGCAACAGGGTGGCCAATGAGCAGTTCTTC. It is translated as CASKSNRVANEQFF. Drawing the rest from reference TRBV19 and TRBJ2-1, the complete variable domain is DGGITQSPKYLFRKEGQNVTLSCEQNLNHDAMYWYRQDPGQGLRLIYYSQIVNDFQKGDIAEGYSVSREKKESFPLTVTSAQKNPTAFYLCASKSNRVANEQFFGPGTRLTVL.

This rearrangement joins TRBV3-1 (or the pseudogene TRBV3-2) to TRBJ2-3, with D perhaps TRBD2 (6 bases). Trimming stripped 2 bases from V and 1 base from J, with 10 bases between. The germline gives CDR1 LGHDT, CDR2 YNNKEL (reference sequence). The CDR3 covers 15 residues. The CDR3 protein is CASSQSGVRTDTQYF. Written as DNA, the CDR3 is TGTGCCAGCAGCCAATCGGGGGTGCGCACAGATACGCAGTATTTT.

This clone was seen a single time. The rearrangement joins TRBV4-1 to TRBJ2-3, with a possible D match to TRBD1 (6 bases). The CDR3 has 13 residues. V dropped 4 bases and J dropped 4 bases, with 9 bases sitting between them. Germline V gene sequence: CDR1 MGHRA, CDR2 YSYEKL. The chain's CDR3 is CASSLTGSDTQYF. The CDR3 bases are TGCGCCAGCAGCCTTACAGGGTCAGATACGCAGTATTTT.